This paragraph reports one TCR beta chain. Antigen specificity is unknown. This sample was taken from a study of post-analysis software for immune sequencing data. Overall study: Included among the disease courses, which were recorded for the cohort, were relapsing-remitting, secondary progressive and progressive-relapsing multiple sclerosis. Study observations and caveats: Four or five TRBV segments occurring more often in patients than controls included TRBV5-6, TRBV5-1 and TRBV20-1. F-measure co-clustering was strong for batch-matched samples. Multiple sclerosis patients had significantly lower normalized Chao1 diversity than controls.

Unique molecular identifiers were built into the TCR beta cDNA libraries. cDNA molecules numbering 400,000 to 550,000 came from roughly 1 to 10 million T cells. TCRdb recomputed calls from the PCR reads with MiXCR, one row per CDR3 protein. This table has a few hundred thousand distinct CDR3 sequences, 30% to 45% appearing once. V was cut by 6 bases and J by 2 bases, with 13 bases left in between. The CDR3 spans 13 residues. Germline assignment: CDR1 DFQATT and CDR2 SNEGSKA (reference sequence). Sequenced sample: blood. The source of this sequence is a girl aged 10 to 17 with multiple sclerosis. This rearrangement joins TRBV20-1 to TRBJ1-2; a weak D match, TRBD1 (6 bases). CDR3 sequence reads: CSATGTFNYGYTF. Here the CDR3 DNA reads TGCAGTGCCACCGGGACATTCAACTATGGCTACACCTTC.